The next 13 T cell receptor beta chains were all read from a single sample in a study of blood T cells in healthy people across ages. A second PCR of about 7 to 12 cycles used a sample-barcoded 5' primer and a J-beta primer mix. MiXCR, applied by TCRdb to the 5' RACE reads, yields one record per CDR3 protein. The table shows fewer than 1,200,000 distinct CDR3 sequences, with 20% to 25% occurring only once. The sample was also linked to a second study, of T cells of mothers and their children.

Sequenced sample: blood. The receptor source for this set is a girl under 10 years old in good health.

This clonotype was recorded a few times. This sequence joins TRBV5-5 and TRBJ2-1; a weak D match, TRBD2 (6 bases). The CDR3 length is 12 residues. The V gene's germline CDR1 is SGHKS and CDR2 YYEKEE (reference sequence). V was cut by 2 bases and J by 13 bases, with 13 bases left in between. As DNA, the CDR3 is TGTGCCAGCAGCTTCCGAGGGAGGTTTCAGTTCTTC. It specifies CASSFRGRFQFF.

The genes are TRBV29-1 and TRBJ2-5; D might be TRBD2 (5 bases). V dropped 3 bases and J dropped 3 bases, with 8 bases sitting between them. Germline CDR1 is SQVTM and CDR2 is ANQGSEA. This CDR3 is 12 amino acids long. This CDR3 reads CSVEDGEETQYF. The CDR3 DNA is TGCAGCGTTGAGGACGGGGAAGAGACCCAGTACTTC.

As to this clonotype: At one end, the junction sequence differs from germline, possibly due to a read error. As DNA, the CDR3 is TGTGCCAGCAGTCCCAGTTTGGAGCGGGAGGGCTGCTTCTTC. This gives the protein CASSPSLEREGCFF. This chain uses TRBV12-3 or TRBV12-4 with TRBJ2-5, with 10 nucleotides matching TRBD2. This CDR3 region has 14 residues.

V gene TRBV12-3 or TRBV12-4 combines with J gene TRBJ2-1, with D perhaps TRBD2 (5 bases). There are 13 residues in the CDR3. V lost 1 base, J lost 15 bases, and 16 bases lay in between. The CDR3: CASSLEEGGGRFF. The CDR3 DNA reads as TGTGCCAGCAGTTTAGAGGAAGGCGGAGGCCGGTTCTTC.

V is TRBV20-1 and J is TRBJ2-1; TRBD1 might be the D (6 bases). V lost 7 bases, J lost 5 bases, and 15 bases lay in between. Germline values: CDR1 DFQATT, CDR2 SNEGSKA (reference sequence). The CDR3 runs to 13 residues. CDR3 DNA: TGCAGTGTAGGGGGATCCCGGGACAATGAGCAGTTCTTC. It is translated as CSVGGSRDNEQFF.

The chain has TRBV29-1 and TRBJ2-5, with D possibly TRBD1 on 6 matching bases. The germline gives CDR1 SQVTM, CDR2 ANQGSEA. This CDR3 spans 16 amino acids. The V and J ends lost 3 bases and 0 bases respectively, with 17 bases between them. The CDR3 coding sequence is TGCAGCGTTGACGGGACACGCGACCTGTACCAAGAGACCCAGTACTTC. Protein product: CSVDGTRDLYQETQYF.

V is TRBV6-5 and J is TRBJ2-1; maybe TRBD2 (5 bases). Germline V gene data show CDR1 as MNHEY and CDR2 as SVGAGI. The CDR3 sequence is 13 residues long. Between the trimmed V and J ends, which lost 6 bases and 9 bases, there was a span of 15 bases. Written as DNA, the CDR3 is TGTGCCAGCAGCCCCGGGAACGTGGGTGAGCAGTTCTTC. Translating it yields CASSPGNVGEQFF.

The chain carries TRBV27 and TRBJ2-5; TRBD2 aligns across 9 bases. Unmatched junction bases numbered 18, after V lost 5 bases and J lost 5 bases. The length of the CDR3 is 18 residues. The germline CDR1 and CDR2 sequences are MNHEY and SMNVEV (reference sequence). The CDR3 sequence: CASSPYGLAGHFGETQYF. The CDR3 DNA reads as TGTGCCAGCAGTCCCTACGGGCTAGCGGGGCATTTTGGGGAGACCCAGTACTTC.

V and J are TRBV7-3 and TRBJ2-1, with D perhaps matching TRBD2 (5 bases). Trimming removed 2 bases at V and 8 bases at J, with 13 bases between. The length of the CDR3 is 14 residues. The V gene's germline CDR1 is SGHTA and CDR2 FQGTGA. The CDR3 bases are TGTGCCAGCAGCTTATCCGGGGAGTGGGATGAGCAGTTCTTC. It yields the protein CASSLSGEWDEQFF.

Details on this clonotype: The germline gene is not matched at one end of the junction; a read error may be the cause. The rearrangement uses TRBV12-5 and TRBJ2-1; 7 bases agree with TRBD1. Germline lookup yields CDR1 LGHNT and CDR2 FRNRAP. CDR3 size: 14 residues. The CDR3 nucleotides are TGTGCTAGTGGTCCCCTGTCGGGACAGACTACGCTGCTCTTC. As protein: CASGPLSGQTTLLF.

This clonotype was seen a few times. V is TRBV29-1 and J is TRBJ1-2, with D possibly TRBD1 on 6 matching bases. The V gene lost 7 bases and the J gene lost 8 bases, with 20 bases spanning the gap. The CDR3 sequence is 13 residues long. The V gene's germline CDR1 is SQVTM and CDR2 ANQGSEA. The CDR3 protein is CSADRPWEIGYTF. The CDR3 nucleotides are TGCAGCGCCGACAGGCCTTGGGAGATAGGCTACACCTTC.

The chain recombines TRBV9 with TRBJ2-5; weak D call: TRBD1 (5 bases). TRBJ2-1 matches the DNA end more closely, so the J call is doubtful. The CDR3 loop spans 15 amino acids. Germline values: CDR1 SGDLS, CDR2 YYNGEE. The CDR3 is CASSPDVPGANEQFF. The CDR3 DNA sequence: TGTGCCAGCAGCCCGGACGTCCCTGGGGCCAATGAGCAGTTCTTC.

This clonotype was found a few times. The CDR3 DNA reads TGTGCCAGCAGCGAACGACAGGGTAATTCACCCCCCCACTTT. This encodes CASSERQGNSPPHF. The chain joins TRBV21-1 to TRBJ1-6; the table's D call TRBD1 went unverified against the DNA. TRBV21-1 is flagged as a pseudogene. This CDR3 has 14 residues.